This is a list of T cell receptor beta chains from one sample in a study of cytomegalovirus exposure and HLA in healthy donors. Some clones are missing from TCRdb's copy, which holds only in-frame ones; the method was immunoSEQ multiplex PCR. The data hold around 200,000 clones, with roughly 80% observed a single time. The specimen was PBMCs. These TCRs come from a woman aged 50 to 60 in good health and CMV-seropositive. Both conserved end residues are part of each CDR3. Each record gives: V gene, clone size, J gene, CDR3 protein. Some rows have no size entry. The others give once, few or many, or a class for an expanded clone.

>TRBV29-1|-|TRBJ1-2
CSVEVGNNYGYTF
>TRBV27|-|TRBJ1-4
CASSPGLLPTNEKLFF
>TRBV18|-|TRBJ2-7
CASSRGVTEEQYF
>TRBV19|-|TRBJ2-1
CASSSSGGVGYNEQFF
>TRBV5-1|-|TRBJ2-1
CASSLGQGGQGEQFF
>TRBV4-2|-|TRBJ2-7
CASSQGGSGSSYEQYF
>TRBV6-1|-|TRBJ1-2
CASSPPGGHGYTF
>TRBV4-1|-|TRBJ1-6
CASSDRLSEGAYSPLHF
>TRBV6-6|-|TRBJ2-7
CASSYNNYEQYF
>TRBV7-9|-|TRBJ1-5
CSSSLEDNQPQHF
>TRBV19|-|TRBJ2-1
CASSIVRDWMRNNEQFF
>TRBV7-9|few|TRBJ2-7
CASTKMTPGTGANEQYF
>TRBV5-5|-|TRBJ1-6
CASSWGTGQNSPLHF
>TRBV5-5|-|TRBJ2-7
CASSRDRQYEQYF
>TRBV18|-|TRBJ2-1
CASSRGQGEGEQFF
>TRBV4-3|-|TRBJ1-6
CASSQGGQDNSPLHF
>TRBV5-6|-|TRBJ1-1
CASSFNRGRKSTEAFF
>TRBV6-5|-|TRBJ1-6
CAISPGMNSPLHF
>TRBV18|few|TRBJ1-5
CASSPDRNQPQHF
>TRBV4-1|-|TRBJ2-3
CASSQVSGLTDTQYF
>TRBV27|-|TRBJ2-5
CASSSSRQTQYF
>TRBV19|-|TRBJ1-6
CASTSNYYNSPLHF
>TRBV5-6|-|TRBJ2-2
CASRLAGGPYTGELFF
>TRBV6-5|-|TRBJ1-5
CASSTGRPGQPQHF
>TRBV4-2|-|TRBJ1-1
CASSVITANTEAFF
>TRBV25-1|once|TRBJ2-7
CASSENRVPYEQYF
>TRBV7-2|-|TRBJ1-6
CASSLATAGVSPLHF
>TRBV28|-|TRBJ2-2
CASIPSGAGELFF
>TRBV2|-|TRBJ1-1
CASHRRGGAAEAFF
>TRBV6-1|few|TRBJ1-2
CATQGNYGYTF
>TRBV4-3|-|TRBJ2-1
CASSQRTASSYNEQFF
>TRBV4-3|-|TRBJ1-1
CASSQDWTALNTEAFF
>TRBV4-1|-|TRBJ1-5
CASSQTTTGLSQPQHF
>TRBV13|-|TRBJ1-2
CASSNDIWGGYTF
>TRBV19|-|TRBJ1-4
CASSPGQGREKLFF
>TRBV11-2|once|TRBJ2-5
CASSLGRYGETQYF
>TRBV7-9|-|TRBJ2-7
CASSLGQVYEQYF
>TRBV5-4|-|TRBJ2-6
CASSLDRSGANVLTF
>TRBV27|-|TRBJ1-2
CASRPRTVNYGYTF
>TRBV19|few|TRBJ1-1
CASSTGARFAEAFF